Presented here are 17 T cell receptor beta chains from one specimen sequenced in a study of T-cell memory formation after mild COVID-19. TCRdb re-called the 5' RACE reads with MiXCR, one entry per CDR3 protein. The sample has 400,000 or so distinct CDR3 sequences; 15% to 25% are singletons. Sequenced material: PBMCs or a T cell subset sorted from them (not recorded which). The receptor source for this set is an adult woman who had mild COVID-19 (a few samples of this study predate the infection). Cell type and time point are not known.

The genes are TRBV27 and TRBJ2-1, with D possibly being TRBD1 (8 bases). The germline gives CDR1 MNHEY, CDR2 SMNVEV (reference sequence). With 4 bases removed from V and 8 bases from J, the gap between germline ends came to 15 bases. CDR3 length: 14 amino acids. The CDR3 sequence is CASSYGGGQDEQFF. CDR3 nucleotide sequence: TGTGCCAGCAGTTATGGCGGGGGACAGGATGAGCAGTTCTTC.

The rearrangement links TRBV2 to TRBJ2-7, with D possibly being TRBD1 (6 bases). Deletions cut 5 bases from V and 0 bases from J, with 14 bases between. Germline V gives CDR1 SNHLY, CDR2 FYNNEI. This CDR3 is 15 amino acids long. CDR3 coding DNA: TGTGCCAGCAGTTTGGGACATTTGAGCTCCTACGAGCAGTACTTC. Translation: CASSLGHLSSYEQYF.

This sequence joins TRBV24-1 and TRBJ1-2, with TRBD1 as a possible D gene (5 bases). The V and J ends lost 3 bases and 3 bases respectively, with 16 bases between them. This CDR3 contains 16 residues. CDR1 is KGHDR, CDR2 SFDVKD, per germline. The CDR3 reads CATSDGARKGDYGYTF. The DNA for the CDR3 is TGTGCCACCAGTGATGGGGCGCGGAAAGGGGACTATGGCTACACCTTC.

This clonotype has just a few counts. This chain uses TRBV6-2 or TRBV6-3 with TRBJ2-4, with D perhaps TRBD1 or TRBD2 (5 bases each). The CDR3 loop spans 20 amino acids. Trimming left V 7 bases short and J 8 bases short, with 36 bases between. The V gene's germline CDR1 is MNHEY and CDR2 SVGEGT. The DNA for the CDR3 is TGTGCCAGCACCTACCAGAAACCTTACCTGACAGAGGGTTTTGTATACATTCAGTACTTC. Protein sequence: CASTYQKPYLTEGFVYIQYF.

This chain connects TRBV12-3 or TRBV12-4 to TRBJ1-4, with D maybe TRBD1 (5 bases). The CDR3 runs 14 residues. V lost 0 bases to trimming and J lost 8 bases, with 10 bases between them. The CDR3 region has the DNA TGTGCCAGCAGTTTAGCGGGGCTTGAGGAAAAACTGTTTTTT. Amino acids: CASSLAGLEEKLFF.

Only a few counts were recorded for this clonotype. V and J are TRBV15 and TRBJ2-7; possible D gene TRBD1, 5 bases. Trimming removed 1 base at V and 6 bases at J, with 13 bases between. CDR1 is LNHNV, CDR2 YYDKDF, per germline (reference sequence). This CDR3 spans 14 amino acids. The CDR3 bases are TGTGCCACCAGCAGAGGGATAGGGGTGAGCGAGCAGTACTTC. Amino acid sequence: CATSRGIGVSEQYF.

The genes are TRBV7-3 and TRBJ1-6, with a tentative D call TRBD1 (5 bases). Germline V CDR1 and CDR2: SGHTA, FQGTGA. CDR3 length: 15 residues. V was shortened by 0 bases and J by 7 bases, with 10 bases between the two germline ends. CDR3 protein: CASSLTGGVNSPLHF. Written as DNA, the CDR3 is TGTGCCAGCAGCTTAACGGGAGGGGTCAATTCACCCCTCCACTTT.

The chain is built from TRBV27 and TRBJ1-4; a possible D gene is TRBD1 (6 bases). The V end was cut by 6 bases, the J end by 4 bases, with 15 bases between. The CDR3 consists of 15 residues. From germline, CDR1 is MNHEY and CDR2 SMNVEV (reference sequence). CDR3 DNA: TGTGCCAGCAGAGGTTTAGGGGGGAGTAATGAAAAACTGTTTTTT. Protein: CASRGLGGSNEKLFF.

This chain uses TRBV20-1 with TRBJ1-4, with TRBD1 as a possible D gene (6 bases). This CDR3 region has 15 residues. Germline V CDR1 and CDR2: DFQATT, SNEGSKA (reference sequence). V lost 0 bases, J lost 8 bases, and 16 bases lay in between. For the CDR3, the DNA is TGCAGTGCTAGAGATCGAGGGGGAGCAGGGGAAAAACTGTTTTTT. Its translation is CSARDRGGAGEKLFF.

The rearrangement uses TRBV5-5 and TRBJ1-1, with D uncertain. This CDR3 region has 15 residues. V dropped 1 base and J dropped 5 bases, with 15 bases sitting between them. Germline assignment: CDR1 SGHKS and CDR2 YYEKEE (reference sequence). The CDR3 region has the DNA TGTGCCAGCAGCTTGCCACTTATAAGGAAGACTGAAGCTTTCTTT. Translating it yields CASSLPLIRKTEAFF.

This clonotype has only a few counts. The V gene is TRBV20-1, the J gene TRBJ2-1; TRBD2 agrees at 8 bases. The CDR3 totals 14 residues. V trimming: 6 bases; J trimming: 3 bases; junction bases outside the gene matches: 7. In germline, CDR1 is DFQATT, CDR2 SNEGSKA (reference sequence). The CDR3 region has the DNA TGCAGTGCCCCGGGGCTAGCGGGCTACAATGAGCAGTTCTTC. Translated: CSAPGLAGYNEQFF.

This rearrangement joins TRBV25-1 to TRBJ2-1; D may be TRBD2 (5 bases). CDR3 length equals 15 residues. Deletions cut 8 bases from V and 0 bases from J, with 14 bases between. Germline V gene lookup returns CDR1 MGHDK and CDR2 SYGVNS. CDR3 region: CASGRGISSYNEQFF. CDR3 DNA sequence: TGTGCCAGCGGTCGAGGGATAAGCTCCTACAATGAGCAGTTCTTC.

There are a few counts of this clonotype. V usage is TRBV12-3 or TRBV12-4 and J usage is TRBJ2-7, with 9 bases lining up with TRBD1. The CDR3 covers 16 residues. V was clipped by 5 bases and J by 3 bases; unmatched bases: 11. The CDR3 DNA follows: TGTGCCAGCAGTCCAGGGACAGGGAGGCTTTACTACGAGCAGTACTTC. Translated: CASSPGTGRLYYEQYF.

This rearrangement joins TRBV12-3 or TRBV12-4 to TRBJ2-7, with D possibly called TRBD1 or TRBD2 (5 bases each). Trimming pared 5 bases from V and 0 bases from J, leaving 20 bases between. The CDR3 length is 17 residues. DNA of the CDR3: TGTGCCAGCAGTGGGACGGGTTCCCCTAAAAGCTCCTACGAGCAGTACTTC. It encodes CASSGTGSPKSSYEQYF.

V is TRBV6-6 and J is TRBJ1-4; TRBD1 agrees at 7 bases. With 6 bases clipped from V and 0 bases from J, the junction kept 10 bases outside the gene matches. This CDR3 has 17 amino acids. Germline assignment: CDR1 MNHNY and CDR2 SVGAGI (reference sequence). DNA of the CDR3: TGTGCCAGCAGCTTCCGGGACAGCCTTGCAACTAATGAAAAACTGTTTTTT. Translation gives CASSFRDSLATNEKLFF.

This rearrangement joins TRBV4-3 to TRBJ1-1; D gene uncertain. V was clipped by 0 bases and J by 7 bases, with 6 bases between them. Germline assignment: CDR1 LGHNA and CDR2 YSLEER. The CDR3 is 12 residues long. The CDR3 here is CASSQDRREAFF. CDR3 bases: TGCGCCAGCAGCCAAGATCGGCGTGAAGCTTTCTTT.

This chain joins TRBV5-1 and TRBJ2-2; the D is unclear. This CDR3 region has 16 residues. Germline-derived CDR1 and CDR2 are SGHRS and YFSETQ. Trimming stripped 0 bases from V and 3 bases from J, with 12 bases between. The CDR3 DNA reads as TGCGCCAGCAGCTTGGCGGTTGGAGCCTACACCGGGGAGCTGTTTTTT. Protein: CASSLAVGAYTGELFF.